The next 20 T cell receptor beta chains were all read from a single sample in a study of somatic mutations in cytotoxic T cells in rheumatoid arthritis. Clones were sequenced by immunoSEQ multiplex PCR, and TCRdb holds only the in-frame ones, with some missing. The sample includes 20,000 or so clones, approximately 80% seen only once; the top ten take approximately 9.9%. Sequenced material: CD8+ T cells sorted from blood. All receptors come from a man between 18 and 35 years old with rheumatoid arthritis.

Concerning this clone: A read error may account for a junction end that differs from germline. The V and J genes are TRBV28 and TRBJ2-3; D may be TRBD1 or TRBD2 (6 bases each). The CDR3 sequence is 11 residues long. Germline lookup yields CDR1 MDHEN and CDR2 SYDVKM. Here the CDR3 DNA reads TGTGCCAGCAGCCGAGGGGGGAGCAAGGATTTT. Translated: CASSRGGSKDF. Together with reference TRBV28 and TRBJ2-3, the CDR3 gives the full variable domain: DVKVTQSSRYLVKRTGEKVFLECVQDMDHENMFWYRQDPGLGLRLIYFSYDVKMKEKGDIPEGYSVSREKKERFSLILESASTNQTSMYLCASSRGGSKDFGPGTRLTVL.

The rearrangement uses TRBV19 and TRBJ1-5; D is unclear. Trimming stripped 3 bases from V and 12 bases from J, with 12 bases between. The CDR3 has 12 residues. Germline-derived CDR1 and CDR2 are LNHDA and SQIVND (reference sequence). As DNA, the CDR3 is TGTGCCAGTAGTATCTGGGCGGACCGCCAGCATTTT. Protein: CASSIWADRQHF.

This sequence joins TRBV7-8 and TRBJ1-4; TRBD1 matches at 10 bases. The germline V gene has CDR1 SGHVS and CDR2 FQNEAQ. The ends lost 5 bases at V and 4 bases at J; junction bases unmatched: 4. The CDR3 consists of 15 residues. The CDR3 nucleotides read TGTGCCAGCAGCATCGGACAGGGGGTTAATGAAAAACTGTTTTTT. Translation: CASSIGQGVNEKLFF.

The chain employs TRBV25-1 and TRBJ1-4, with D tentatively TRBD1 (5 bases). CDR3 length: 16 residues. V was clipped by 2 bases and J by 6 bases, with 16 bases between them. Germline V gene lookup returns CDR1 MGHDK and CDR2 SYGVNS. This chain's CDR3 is CASSEPAGSDDEKLFF. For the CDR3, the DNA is TGTGCCAGCAGTGAACCCGCAGGGTCGGATGATGAAAAACTGTTTTTT. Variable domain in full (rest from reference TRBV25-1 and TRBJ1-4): EADIYQTPRYLVIGTGKKITLECSQTMGHDKMYWYQQDPGMELHLIHYSYGVNSTEKGDLSSESTVSRIRTEHFPLTLESARPSHTSQYLCASSEPAGSDDEKLFFGSGTQLSVL.

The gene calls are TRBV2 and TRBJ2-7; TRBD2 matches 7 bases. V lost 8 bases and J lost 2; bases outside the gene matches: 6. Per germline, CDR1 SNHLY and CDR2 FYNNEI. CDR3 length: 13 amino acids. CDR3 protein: CASGGERTYEQYF. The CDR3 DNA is TGTGCCAGCGGGGGGGAGCGTACCTACGAGCAGTACTTC.

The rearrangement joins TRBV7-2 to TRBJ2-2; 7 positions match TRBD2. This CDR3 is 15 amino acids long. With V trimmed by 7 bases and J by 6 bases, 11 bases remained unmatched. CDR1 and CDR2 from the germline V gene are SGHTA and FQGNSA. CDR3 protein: CASTSPERGPGELFF. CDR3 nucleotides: TGTGCCAGCACTTCCCCGGAGCGGGGCCCCGGGGAGCTGTTTTTT.

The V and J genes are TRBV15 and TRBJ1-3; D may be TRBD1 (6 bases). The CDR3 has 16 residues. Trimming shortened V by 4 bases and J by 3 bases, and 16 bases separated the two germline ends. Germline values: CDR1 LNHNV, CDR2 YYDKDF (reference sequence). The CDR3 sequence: CATSKRQVLLGNTIYF. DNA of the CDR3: TGTGCCACCAGCAAGAGACAGGTACTTCTTGGAAACACCATATATTTT.

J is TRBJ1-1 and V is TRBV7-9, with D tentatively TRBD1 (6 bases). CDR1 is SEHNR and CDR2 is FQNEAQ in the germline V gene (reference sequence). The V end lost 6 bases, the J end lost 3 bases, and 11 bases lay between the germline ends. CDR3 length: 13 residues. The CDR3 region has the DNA TGTGCCAGCAGATTACAGGGCGACACTGAAGCTTTCTTT. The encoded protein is CASRLQGDTEAFF.

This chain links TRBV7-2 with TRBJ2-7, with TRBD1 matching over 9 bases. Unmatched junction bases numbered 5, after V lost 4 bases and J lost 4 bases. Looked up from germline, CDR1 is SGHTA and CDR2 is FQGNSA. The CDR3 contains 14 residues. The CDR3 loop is CASSSGTGLYEQYF. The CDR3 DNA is TGTGCCAGCAGCTCCGGGACAGGGTTATACGAGCAGTACTTC.

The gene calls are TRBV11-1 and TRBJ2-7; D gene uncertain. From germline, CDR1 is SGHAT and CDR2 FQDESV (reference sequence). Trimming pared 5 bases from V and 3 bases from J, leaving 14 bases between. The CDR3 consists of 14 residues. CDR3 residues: CASSQGRIFYEQYF. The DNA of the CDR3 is TGTGCCAGCAGCCAAGGGCGGATCTTCTACGAGCAGTACTTC.

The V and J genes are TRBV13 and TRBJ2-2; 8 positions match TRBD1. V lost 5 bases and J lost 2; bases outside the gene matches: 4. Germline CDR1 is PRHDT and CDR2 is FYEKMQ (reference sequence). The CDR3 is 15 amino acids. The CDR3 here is CASSPQGANTGELFF. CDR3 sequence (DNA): TGTGCCAGCAGCCCCCAGGGGGCTAACACCGGGGAGCTGTTTTTT.

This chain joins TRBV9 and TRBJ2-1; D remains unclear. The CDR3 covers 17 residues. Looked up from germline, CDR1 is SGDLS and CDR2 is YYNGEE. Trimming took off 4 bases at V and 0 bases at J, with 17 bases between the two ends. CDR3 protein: CASSRTPLRSSYNEQFF. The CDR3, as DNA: TGTGCCAGCAGCAGAACCCCCCTGAGGAGCTCCTACAATGAGCAGTTCTTC. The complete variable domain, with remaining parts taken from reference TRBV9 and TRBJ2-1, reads DSGVTQTPKHLITATGQRVTLRCSPRSGDLSVYWYQQSLDQGLQFLIQYYNGEERAKGNILERFSAQQFPDLHSELNLSSLELGDSALYFCASSRTPLRSSYNEQFFGPGTRLTVL.

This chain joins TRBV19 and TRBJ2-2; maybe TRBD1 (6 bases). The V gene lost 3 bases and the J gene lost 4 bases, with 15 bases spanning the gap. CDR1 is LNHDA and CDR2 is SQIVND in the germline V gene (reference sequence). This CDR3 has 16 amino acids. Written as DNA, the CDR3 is TGTGCCAGTAGTATGGCAGGGGCGCCGGGCACCGGGGAGCTGTTTTTT. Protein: CASSMAGAPGTGELFF.

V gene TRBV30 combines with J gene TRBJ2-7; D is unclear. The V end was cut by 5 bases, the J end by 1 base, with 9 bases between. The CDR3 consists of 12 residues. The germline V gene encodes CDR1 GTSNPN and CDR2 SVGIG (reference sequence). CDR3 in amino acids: CAWASSSYEQYF. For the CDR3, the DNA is TGTGCCTGGGCATCATCGTCCTACGAGCAGTACTTC.

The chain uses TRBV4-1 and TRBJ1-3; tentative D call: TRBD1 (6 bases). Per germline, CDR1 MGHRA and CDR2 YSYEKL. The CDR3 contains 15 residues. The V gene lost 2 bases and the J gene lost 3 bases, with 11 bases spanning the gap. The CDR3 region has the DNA TGCGCCAGCAGCCAAAAAACAGGGCGTGGAAACACCATATATTTT. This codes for CASSQKTGRGNTIYF.

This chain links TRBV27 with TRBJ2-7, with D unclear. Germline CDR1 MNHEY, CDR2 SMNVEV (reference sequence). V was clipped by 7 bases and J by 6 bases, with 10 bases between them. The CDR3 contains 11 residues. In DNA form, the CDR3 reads TGTGCCAGCATCTTTGGTATCGAGCAGTACTTC. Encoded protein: CASIFGIEQYF.

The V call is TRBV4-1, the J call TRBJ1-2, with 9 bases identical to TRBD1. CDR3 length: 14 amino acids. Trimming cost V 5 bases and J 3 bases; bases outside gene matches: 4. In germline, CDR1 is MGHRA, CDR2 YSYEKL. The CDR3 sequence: CASSGQGLYYGYTF. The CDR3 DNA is TGCGCCAGCAGCGGACAGGGGCTTTACTATGGCTACACCTTC.

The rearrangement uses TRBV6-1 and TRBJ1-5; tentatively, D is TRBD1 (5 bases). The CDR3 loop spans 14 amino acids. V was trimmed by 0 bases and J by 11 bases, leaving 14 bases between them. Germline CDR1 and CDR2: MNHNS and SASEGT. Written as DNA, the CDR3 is TGTGCCAGCAGTGAAGCATCGGGGGTTTCGGCCCAGCATTTT. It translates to CASSEASGVSAQHF.

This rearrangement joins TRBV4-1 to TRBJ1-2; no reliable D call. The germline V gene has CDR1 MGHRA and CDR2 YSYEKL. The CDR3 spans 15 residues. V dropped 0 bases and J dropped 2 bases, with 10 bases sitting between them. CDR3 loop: CASSQEALANYGYTF. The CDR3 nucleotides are TGCGCCAGCAGCCAAGAGGCACTGGCGAACTATGGCTACACCTTC.

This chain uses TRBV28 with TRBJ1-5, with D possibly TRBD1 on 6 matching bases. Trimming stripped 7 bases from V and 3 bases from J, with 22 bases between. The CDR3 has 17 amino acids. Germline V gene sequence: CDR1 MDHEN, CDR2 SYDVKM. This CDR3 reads CASTLGGRMLVNQPQHF. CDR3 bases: TGTGCCAGCACCTTGGGGGGCAGGATGCTCGTCAATCAGCCCCAGCATTTT.